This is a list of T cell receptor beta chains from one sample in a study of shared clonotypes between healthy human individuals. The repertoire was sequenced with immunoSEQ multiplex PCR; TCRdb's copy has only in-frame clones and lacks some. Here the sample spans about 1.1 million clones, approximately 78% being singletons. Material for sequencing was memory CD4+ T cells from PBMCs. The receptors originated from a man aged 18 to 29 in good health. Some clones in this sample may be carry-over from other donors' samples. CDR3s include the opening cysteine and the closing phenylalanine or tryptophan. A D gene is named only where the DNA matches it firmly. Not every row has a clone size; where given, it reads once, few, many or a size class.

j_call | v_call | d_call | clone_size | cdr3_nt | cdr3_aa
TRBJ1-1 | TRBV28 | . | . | TGTGCCAGCAGTCCGGACTACAGAGCCAGCGAAGCTTTCTTT | CASSPDYRASEAFF
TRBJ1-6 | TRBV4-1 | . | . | TGCGCCAGCAGCCAAGGCAACCGTGCCAATTCGTTTTCACCCCTCCACTTT | CASSQGNRANSFSPLHF
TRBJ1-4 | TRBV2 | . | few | TGTGCCAGCAGTGAAGGAGAGGGAGCAACTAATGAAAAACTGTTTTTT | CASSEGEGATNEKLFF
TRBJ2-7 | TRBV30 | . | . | TGTGCCTGGAGTGTACAAGGGGTCCGCTACGAGCAGTACTTC | CAWSVQGVRYEQYF
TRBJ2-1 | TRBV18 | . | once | TGTGCCAGCTCACAGGCCCGCCAACTAAGCAATGAGCAGTTCTTC | CASSQARQLSNEQFF
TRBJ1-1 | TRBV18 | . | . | TGTGCCAGCTCAGCTGCGCAGAACACTGAAGCTTTCTTT | CASSAAQNTEAFF
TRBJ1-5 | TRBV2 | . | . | TGTGCCAGCAGTGTACAGGGAAATCAGCCCCAGCATTTT | CASSVQGNQPQHF
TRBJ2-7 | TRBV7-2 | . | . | TGTGCCAGCAGCCAACAGGGCCAATCCTACGAGCAGTACTTC | CASSQQGQSYEQYF
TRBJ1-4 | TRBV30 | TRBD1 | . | TGTGCCTGGAGTCACAGGGGCGGGAATGAAAAACTGTTTTTT | CAWSHRGGNEKLFF
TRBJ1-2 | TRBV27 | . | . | TGTGCCAGCAGTTTTACACAAAACTATGGCTACACCTTC | CASSFTQNYGYTF
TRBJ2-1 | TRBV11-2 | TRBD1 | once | TGTGCCAGCAGCAAGTCACGACAGGGGAATGAGCAGTTCTTC | CASSKSRQGNEQFF
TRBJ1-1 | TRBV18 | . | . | TGTGCCAGCTCACCAGCAGGAATGAACACTGAAGCTTTCTTT | CASSPAGMNTEAFF
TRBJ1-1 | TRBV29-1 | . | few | TGCAGCGTTCGGGCAGCCACTGAAGCTTTCTTT | CSVRAATEAFF
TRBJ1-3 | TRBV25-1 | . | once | TGTGCCAGCGCCGGAAAGGGAGGAAACACCATATATTTT | CASAGKGGNTIYF
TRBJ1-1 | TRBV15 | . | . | TGTGCCACCAGCAACGGCATAGCTGAAGCTTTCTTT | CATSNGIAEAFF
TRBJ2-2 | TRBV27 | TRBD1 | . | TGTGCCAGCAGTTTTCGCCGACCCAGGGGGACCGGGGAGCTGTTTTTT | CASSFRRPRGTGELFF
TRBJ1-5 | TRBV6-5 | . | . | TGTGCCAGCAGTTACGGTGACAGTAGCAATCAGCCCCAGCATTTT | CASSYGDSSNQPQHF
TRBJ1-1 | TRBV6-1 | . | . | TGTGCCAGCAGTATCCCGGGAATGAACACTGAAGCTTTCTTT | CASSIPGMNTEAFF
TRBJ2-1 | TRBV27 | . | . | TGTGCCAGCAGTTCCCGCCCGGTCTCCTACAATGAGCAGTTCTTC | CASSSRPVSYNEQFF
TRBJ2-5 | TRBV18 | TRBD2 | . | TGTGCCAGCTCAGGAGGGACTAGCGGGAGGGTCCAAGAGACCCAGTACTTC | CASSGGTSGRVQETQYF
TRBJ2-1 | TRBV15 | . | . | TGTGCCACCAGCGCCCAGAGGAGCTCCTACAATGAGCAGTTCTTC | CATSAQRSSYNEQFF
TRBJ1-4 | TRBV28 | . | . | TGTGCCAGCAGTTTACTCCGGGGCCCCGTGGGCGGAAAACTGTTTTTT | CASSLLRGPVGGKLFF
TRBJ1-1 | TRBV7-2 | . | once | TGTGCCAGCAGCACCAGGGACGATGGTGGCACTGAAGCTTTCTTT | CASSTRDDGGTEAFF
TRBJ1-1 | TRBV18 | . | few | TGTGCCAGCTCCTCGATTTTCTCTGGCTCTGGGGACACTGAAGCTTTCTTT | CASSSIFSGSGDTEAFF
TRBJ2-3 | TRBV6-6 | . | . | TGTGCCAGCAGCGGGGAAGCGGGCACAGATACGCAGTATTTT | CASSGEAGTDTQYF
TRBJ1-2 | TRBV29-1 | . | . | TGCAGCGCGGACGGTCAATATCGGGGCTACACCTTC | CSADGQYRGYTF
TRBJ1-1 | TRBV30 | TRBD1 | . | TGTGCCTATGACAGGGGGAACACTGAAGCTTTCTTT | CAYDRGNTEAFF
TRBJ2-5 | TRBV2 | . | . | TGTGCCAGCAGTGATGTGAGGGATTGGACCCAGTACTTC | CASSDVRDWTQYF
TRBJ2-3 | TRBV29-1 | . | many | TGCAGCGTCGTAAGAGGGTCAGATACGCAGTATTTT | CSVVRGSDTQYF
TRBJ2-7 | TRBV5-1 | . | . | TGCGCCAGCAGCTCCTCAGCCGGCAGCGACGGCTACGAGCAGTACTTC | CASSSSAGSDGYEQYF
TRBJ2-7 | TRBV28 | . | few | TGTGCCAGCAGAGGCAGTAGCGACGAGCAGTACTTC | CASRGSSDEQYF
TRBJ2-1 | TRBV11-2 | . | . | TGTGCCAGCAGCCTGGTAATCTCCTACAATGAGCAGTTCTTC | CASSLVISYNEQFF
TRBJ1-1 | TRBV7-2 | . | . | TGTGCCAGCAGCTTAAGCGTAAACACTGAAGCTTTCTTT | CASSLSVNTEAFF
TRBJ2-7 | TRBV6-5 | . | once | TGTGCCAGCAGTAGGAGGGTTAGCTCCTACGAGCAGTACTTC | CASSRRVSSYEQYF
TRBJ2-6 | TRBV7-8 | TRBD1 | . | TGTGCCAGCAGCCCATGGGACAGGGGCTCCTCTGGGGCCAACGTCCTGACTTTC | CASSPWDRGSSGANVLTF
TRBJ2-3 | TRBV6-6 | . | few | TGTGCCAGCAGTTATCCGGAGATAGGCACAGATACGCAGTATTTT | CASSYPEIGTDTQYF
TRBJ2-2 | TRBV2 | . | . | TGTGCCCGCAGGGCTCCGGCCGGGGAGCTGTTTTTT | CARRAPAGELFF
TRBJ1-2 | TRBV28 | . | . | TGTGCCAGCAGCGTGGGGGGGGTCTATGGCTACACCTTC | CASSVGGVYGYTF
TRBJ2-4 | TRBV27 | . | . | TGTGCCAGCAGAACACTCGGGGCCAAAAACATTCAGTACTTC | CASRTLGAKNIQYF
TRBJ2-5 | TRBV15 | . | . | TGTGCCACCAGCAGAGATGGACGGAGAGAGACCCAGTACTTC | CATSRDGRRETQYF
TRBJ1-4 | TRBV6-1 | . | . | TGTGCCAGCACGACAGCCGATACAACTAATGAAAAACTGTTTTTT | CASTTADTTNEKLFF